This T cell receptor beta chain stems from a study of blood T cell repertoires in COVID-19 (dated by TCRdb to 2020 to 2021). In the study overall: The collaborator samples originated in the United States, Italy and Spain and spanned the acute and convalescent phases of COVID-19. The material from the prospective study consisted of cDNA or gDNA derived from T cells, B-cell-depleted T cells, or PBMCs. Deeply sampled blood TCRbeta repertoires from subjects exposed to, actively infected with, or recovered from COVID-19 were included in the dataset. The repertoires were released in a freely available public database intended as a resource for research on the immune response to SARS-CoV-2. The samples were drawn from the first 160 participants of the ongoing ImmuneRACE study and from under 1,500 subjects provided by 6 global collaborators. Nearly every sample came with metadata listing a de-identified subject ID, COVID-19 status, age in years and sex. HLA class I and class II types, where available, came from metadata supplied by the sample provider rather than from assay-based typing. What the study reported, not specific to this receptor: Clinical and demographic metadata were provided uncurated, with the amount varying by source and participant.

V is trimmed back by 3 bases and J by 2 bases, and the junction contains 0 bases that no gene match accounts for. The germline V gene specifies SNHLY as CDR1 and FYNNEI as CDR2. Taken from cysteine to phenylalanine, the CDR3 has 15 residues. Only CDR3 DNA is held: 45 bases, read in frame from base 1. TCRbeta CDR3 regions were amplified from genomic DNA using the immunoSEQ Assay, a bias-controlled multiplex PCR. For the original study's pipeline: The number of nucleated cells in each sample was estimated from the amplification of reference gene primers within the assay. Sequence reads were collapsed and filtered to measure the absolute abundance of every unique TCRbeta CDR3 rearrangement. Productive Simpson clonality was computed per sample as the square root of Simpson's diversity index over productive rearrangements. In its TCRdb copy, this immuneACCESS table keeps in-frame sequences only and misses some clones. Where compared with another copy, unresolved V genes explain less than half of these, and the others have no known cause. The DNA gave D and trimming, while V, J and clone size come from that table. The sample table lists 250,000 to 350,000 clones, around 90% of them with a count of one. The ten largest account for 1.5% to 2% of the sample.

In the prospective study, participants were about 18 to 89 years old, resided in about two dozen geographic areas of the United States, and were enrolled through a virtual design. In the prospective study, participants were assigned to cohorts based on the clinical history participants reported in a screening survey and a study questionnaire. In the prospective study, mobile phlebotomists collected whole blood, serum and a nasopharyngeal or oropharyngeal swab from each participant. Participants in the prospective study had the option to provide additional blood draws and questionnaires over an approximately two-month period. Before DNA extraction, prospective study blood samples were shipped either frozen or at room temperature. Comment on this clone: Its cognate antigen has yet to be identified. No qualities accompany the bases; no much larger clone lies one base away.

The sequencing input was PBMCs or T cells enriched from blood (not recorded which). The sequence came from a woman under 30 with acute COVID-19. Rearrangement joined TRBV2 to TRBJ2-6; TRBD1 matches 8 bases in the middle. This receptor has the CDR3 CASSEGQAGANVLTF. At the DNA level, the sequence is TGTGCCAGCAGTGAGGGACAGGCTGGGGCCAACGTCCTGACTTTC.